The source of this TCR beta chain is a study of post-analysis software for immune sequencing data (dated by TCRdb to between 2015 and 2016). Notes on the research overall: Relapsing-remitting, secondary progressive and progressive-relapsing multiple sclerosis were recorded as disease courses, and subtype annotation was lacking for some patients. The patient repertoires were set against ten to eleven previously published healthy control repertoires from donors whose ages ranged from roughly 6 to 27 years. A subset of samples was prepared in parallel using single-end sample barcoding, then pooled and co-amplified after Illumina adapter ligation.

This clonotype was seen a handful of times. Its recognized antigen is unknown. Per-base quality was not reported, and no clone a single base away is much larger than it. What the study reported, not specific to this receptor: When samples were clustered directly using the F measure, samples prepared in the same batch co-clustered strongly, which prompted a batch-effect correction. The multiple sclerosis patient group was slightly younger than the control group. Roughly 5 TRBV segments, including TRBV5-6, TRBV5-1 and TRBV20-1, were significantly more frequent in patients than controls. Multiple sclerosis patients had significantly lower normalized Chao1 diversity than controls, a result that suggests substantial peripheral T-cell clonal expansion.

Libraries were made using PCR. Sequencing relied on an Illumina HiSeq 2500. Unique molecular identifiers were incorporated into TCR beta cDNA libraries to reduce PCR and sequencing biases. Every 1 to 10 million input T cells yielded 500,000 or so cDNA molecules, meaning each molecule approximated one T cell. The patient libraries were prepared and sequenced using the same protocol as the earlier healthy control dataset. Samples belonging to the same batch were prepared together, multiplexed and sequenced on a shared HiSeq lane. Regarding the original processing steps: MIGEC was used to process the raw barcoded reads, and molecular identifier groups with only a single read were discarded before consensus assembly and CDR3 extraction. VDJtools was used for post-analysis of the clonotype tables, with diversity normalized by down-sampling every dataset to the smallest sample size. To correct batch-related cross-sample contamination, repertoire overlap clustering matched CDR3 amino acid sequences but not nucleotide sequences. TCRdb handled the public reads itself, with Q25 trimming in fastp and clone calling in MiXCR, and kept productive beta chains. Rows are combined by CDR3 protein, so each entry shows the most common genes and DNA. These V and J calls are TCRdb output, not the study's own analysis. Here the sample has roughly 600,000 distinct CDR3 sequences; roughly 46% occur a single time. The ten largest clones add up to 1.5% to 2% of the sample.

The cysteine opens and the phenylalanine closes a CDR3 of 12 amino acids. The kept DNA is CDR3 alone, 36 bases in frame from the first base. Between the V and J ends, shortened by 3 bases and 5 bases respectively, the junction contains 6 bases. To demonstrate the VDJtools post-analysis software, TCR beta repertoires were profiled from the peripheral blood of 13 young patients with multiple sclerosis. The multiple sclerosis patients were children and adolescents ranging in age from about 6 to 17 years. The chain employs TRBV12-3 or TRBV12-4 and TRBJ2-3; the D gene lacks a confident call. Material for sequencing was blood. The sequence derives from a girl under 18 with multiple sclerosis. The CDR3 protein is CASSFIRDTQYF. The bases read TGTGCCAGCAGTTTCATTCGAGATACGCAGTATTTT.